This TCR beta chain appears in the sequencing data of a study of blood T cell repertoires in COVID-19. Study-wide context: The origin of the acute and convalescent COVID-19 samples was the United States, Italy and Spain. Sample material is recorded as cDNA or gDNA derived from T cells, B-cell-depleted T cells, or PBMCs.

The CDR3 consists of 16 residues. V was clipped by 5 bases and J by 2 bases; unmatched bases: 12. Germline lookup yields CDR1 MGHRA and CDR2 YSYEKL. Original processing methods: Amplified reference gene primers provided the basis for estimating nucleated cell counts. Method: immunoSEQ multiplex PCR; TCRdb's copy keeps in-frame clones and lacks some. That table furnishes V, J and clone size, whereas the DNA furnished D and trimming. This table holds around 100,000 clones, just over 85% found once. Sequenced sample: peripheral blood. This chain joins TRBV4-1 and TRBJ2-7; 7 nucleotides line up with TRBD1. The receptor's source is a human donor in a cohort sampled during active COVID-19. The CDR3 DNA reads as TGCGCCAGCAGCACTTACGCGACAGGGATAACCTACGAGCAGTACTTC. This gives the protein CASSTYATGITYEQYF.